This TCR beta chain emerged from a study of cytomegalovirus exposure and HLA in healthy donors (dated by TCRdb to between 2016 and 2019). Context from the whole study: According to an earlier analysis of a few hundred of the donors, some 180 million T cells yielded roughly 110 million unique TCR beta sequences and around 300 Gb of sequence data. Approximately 300 gigabases of sequencing data and approximately 85 million unique TCR sequences were included in an early release covering 500 to 750 HLA-typed donors. Of the roughly 400 genotyped donors, around 81% fell in the genetic ancestry cluster associated with self-reported Caucasian donors. The study was designed to test whether signatures of past pathogen exposure could be identified by cataloging public T cell receptors. The study used immunosequencing to profile the T cell repertoires of approximately 630 subjects and linked those repertoires to cytomegalovirus serostatus. A separate validation cohort of roughly 120 different subjects was used in addition to the approximately 670-subject first cohort. High-throughput TCR immunosequencing, statistical association of individual TCRs with disease status, and machine learning were combined to predict cytomegalovirus infection status. To study patterns of TCR occurrence, a later analysis re-analyzed previously published TCR beta repertoires from just over 650 donors and added high-resolution HLA genotyping. Rather than using new phenotypic data, the later analysis identified candidate immune exposures from TCR beta sequences and from how often those sequences occurred across donors. An earlier analysis of approximately 630 of the donors applied high-throughput TCR beta sequencing to assess whether each TCR beta V gene segment acted as functional or pseudogenic. Donor age, sex, ethnicity and CMV serostatus were compiled together with the repertoire data. A later genetic analysis used genome-wide SNP genotypes for about 65% of the roughly 700 donors, treating that subset as a discovery cohort. Every repertoire in the discovery cohort had been generated on one and the same sequencing platform. Both class I and class II loci were covered by HLA typing, at four-digit resolution. The number of typed donors differed by locus: 629-630 for A, B, C, DRB1 and DQB1; 522 for DQA1; 606 for DPA1; and about 450 for DPB1. Four to six DR-DQ haplotypes were handled as single units for association and clustering, since linkage in the cohort was strong. Across 300 to 400 genotyped donors of the cohort, an average of approximately 240,000 unique TCR beta nucleotide sequences per donor were sequenced, and roughly a sixth of those sequences were non-productive.

The CDR3, from cysteine to phenylalanine, totals 13 residues. Of the read, only the CDR3 DNA is kept; its 39 bases are in frame from base 1. The V and J ends are trimmed by 6 bases and 0 bases, leaving 9 bases between them. CDR1 is given as GTSNPN and CDR2 as SVGIG, both from the germline V gene (reference sequence). Findings and caveats that apply to the study as a whole: The only immune exposure information available for the cohort was CMV serostatus. In an earlier analysis of some 550 of the donors, most TCR beta V segments were observed in productive rearrangements about 87% or about 30% of the time, broadly matching IMGT annotations. Assigning TCR associations to individual alleles was difficult when HLA alleles, especially DR and DQ, strongly co-occurred. A group of highly shared sequence variants was considered likely to be a technical artifact of the sequencing pipeline. It was suggested by the authors that the approach could potentially be generalized to other disease states and immunological phenotypes. Most CMV-associated TCR beta chains appeared to be HLA-restricted in a later analysis, and the HLA associations seemed to be driven largely by CMV exposure. The cohort was sequenced for TCR beta chains only, and without alpha or paired-chain data the features that could be detected were limited. HLA typing was unavailable for some donors at each locus, so association tests used only the typed subset. A later analysis found that TCR association rates varied across HLA loci, with DRB1 alleles showing the most associated TCRs and HLA-C alleles the fewest. According to a later genetic analysis, donors in an Asian-associated ancestry cluster had fewer N-insertions in productive TCRs than the roughly 700-donor mean. The classifier was reported to diagnose cytomegalovirus status with high specificity and sensitivity in both the original cohort and the validation cohort. In the study, around 150 TCR beta chains were listed as associated with cytomegalovirus. A further reported finding was that TCR beta sequences accurately predicted the HLA-A and HLA-B alleles for most subjects in the first cohort. Several of the top co-occurrence clusters appeared to be linked to parvovirus B19, influenza, CMV and Epstein-Barr virus, according to a later analysis. At a false discovery rate of 0.05, a later analysis linked fewer than 20,000 TCR beta sequences to specific HLA alleles. Presence/absence analyses assumed roughly uniform sequencing depth across donors, an assumption that may not hold. A later genetic analysis associated a missense DCLRE1C variant with V-gene and J-gene trimming of TCR beta chains, and an independent cohort replicated the association. While some public TCRs were present in many individuals, most TCR sequences turned up only very rarely across donors. A few of the identified cytomegalovirus-associated TCR beta chains were confirmed in vitro to be specific for cytomegalovirus antigens. Because counts were too low, fewer than 20 rarely observed V segments, including chromosome 9 orphons, were excluded from the earlier analysis of roughly 580 of the donors. In a later analysis, HLA-associated TCR beta chains showed more clonal expansion and lower generation probabilities than non-associated chains that were equally common. Linkage disequilibrium might explain the correlated functional status among segregating V segments, but an unknown experimental factor could not be ruled out. Because the 87-base-pair reads could not distinguish some IMGT-functional V segments, including TRBV6-2 and TRBV6-3, those segments were excluded.

In total, roughly 710 healthy bone marrow donors made up the cohort. At the time of sampling, every cohort member was nominally healthy, though immune exposures that went unrecorded were likely present. The donor tested CMV seronegative and was one of the 352 seronegative cohort members. A peripheral blood sample was provided by each donor, and peripheral blood mononuclear cells were used for TCR beta sequencing. Genomic DNA extraction from the blood cell samples was performed with the Qiagen DNeasy Blood Extraction Kit. Preparation of the library involved the immunoSEQ multiplex PCR assay. For the multiplex PCR, a mixture combining 60 forward primers for TCR Vbeta segments and 13 reverse primers for TCR Jbeta segments was used. A multiplex PCR assay on genomic DNA amplified the CDR3 region of rearranged TCR beta genes. Amplified TCR beta libraries were sequenced as 87-base-pair reads on the Illumina HiSeq System. The original pipeline was this. In a later analysis, 77 million or so unique TCR beta chains were counted across the 650 to 700 repertoires, and approximately 11 million of these chains were shared by at least two donors. A nearest-neighbor algorithm error-corrected the raw reads and collapsed the reads into unique sequences, merging closely related sequences to remove PCR and sequencing errors. V, D and J gene segments were assigned by aligning CDR3 sequences to IMGT reference sequences. For a sequence to be retained, at least a six-nucleotide match to both a V gene segment and a J gene segment was required. A rearrangement counted as productive if the CDR3 had no stop codons and remained in frame with V and J, and every other rearrangement counted as non-productive. CDR3 was defined according to IMGT convention as the region running from the second conserved V-encoded cysteine to the conserved J-encoded phenylalanine. The earlier analysis of some 550 of the donors excluded any sequence lacking an unambiguous match to a single V gene segment. An earlier analysis of 550 to 650 of the donors classified V segments as functional when productive rearrangements were above 56.7% and as segregating when the standard deviation between donors was above 5%. A statistical classification framework was built for diagnosing cytomegalovirus status from the catalog of TCR beta chain sequences. In a later analysis, TCR nucleotide sequences were compared against IMGT/GENE-DB human TR gene sequences so that V and J genes could be assigned. The TCRdist pipeline was used in a later analysis to assign CDR3 sequences and most-parsimonious VDJ recombination scenarios. In a later analysis, each TCR beta chain was defined by its CDR3 amino acid sequence together with its V-gene family, and reads lacking a unique V-gene family were excluded. As a way to deal with suspected cross-contamination and a sequencing artifact, a later analysis dropped nearly 600 nucleotide sequences that were highly shared and had low generation probability. In a later analysis, a clonal expansion index for each public chain was calculated from normalized within-repertoire ranks of inferred template counts. Generation probabilities in a later analysis came from a VDJ recombination model fitted to out-of-frame rearrangements, and those results were checked against IGoR. In a later analysis, hypergeometric tests were used to score TCR-TCR, TCR-HLA and TCR-CMV co-occurrence, with a repertoire-size bias correction applied to TCR pairs. False discovery rates were estimated in a later analysis by permuting HLA or CMV assignments 20 times. In a later analysis, co-occurring TCRs were grouped with DBSCAN, and TCRdist sequence similarity was added when clustering was performed within HLA-allele-positive subsets. Co-occurrence clustering excluded repertoires with fewer than 30,000 or more than 120,000 public chains, plus five with anomalous nucleotide sharing. Held by TCRdb, this immuneACCESS table contains in-frame sequences only and omits some clones. Under half of the omission traces to an unresolved V gene where checked; the cause of the rest is unknown. The DNA was the basis for D and trimming; V, J and clone size are from that table. The sample table records about 120,000 clones; about four fifths of these occur just once. The ten largest clones take up about 3.9% of the sample.

With respect to this clone: The antigen it recognizes is unknown. Per-base quality was not reported, and no clone a single base away is much larger than it.

The chain joins TRBV30 to TRBJ2-1; a confident D gene designation cannot be given. Material for sequencing was PBMCs. The TCR was taken from a young woman in good health and CMV-seronegative. CDR3 region: CACMGVSYNEQFF. The base sequence is TGTGCCTGCATGGGCGTCTCCTACAATGAGCAGTTCTTC.